The 19 T cell receptor beta chains in this list originate from one sample, sequenced in a study of CD8 T cells in Susac syndrome. Reverse transcription of 0.5 to 1 ug RNA was performed with random hexamers. MiXCR was run by TCRdb on the immunoSEQ multiplex PCR reads, yielding one entry per CDR3 protein. Among fewer than 350,000 distinct CDR3 sequences listed, around 90% were seen once. Sequenced sample: CD4+ T cells from PBMCs. Source of these receptors: a human donor with multiple sclerosis.

The chain is built from TRBV6-6 and TRBJ1-3, with 7 bases matching TRBD1. CDR3 size: 16 residues. The ends lost 7 bases at V and 2 bases at J; junction bases unmatched: 11. Germline-derived CDR1 and CDR2 are MNHNY and SVGAGI (reference sequence). The CDR3 nucleotides read TGTGCCAGCACCCCACAGGGGCCCAGGGCTGGAAACACCATATATTTT. It yields the protein CASTPQGPRAGNTIYF.

V is TRBV30 and J is TRBJ1-1; D gene ambiguous. This CDR3 comprises 11 residues. Germline CDR1 and CDR2: GTSNPN and SVGIG (reference sequence). V lost 4 bases, J lost 6 bases, and 9 bases lay in between. The CDR3 nucleotides are TGTGCCTGGATGGTAGGGTCTGAAGCTTTCTTT. This codes for CAWMVGSEAFF.

The chain links TRBV6-2 or TRBV6-3 to TRBJ1-5; no reliable D call. This CDR3 contains 17 residues. V lost 7 bases and J 2 bases, leaving 21 bases between the germline ends. The germline V gene encodes CDR1 MNHEY and CDR2 SVGEGT. CDR3: CASTYTRGGERNQPQHF. CDR3 nucleotides: TGTGCCAGCACCTATACACGGGGAGGTGAGCGCAATCAGCCCCAGCATTTT.

The V call is TRBV7-2, the J call TRBJ1-5; D is unclear. Germline CDR1 SGHTA, CDR2 FQGNSA. The CDR3 sequence is 13 residues long. The V end was cut by 5 bases, the J end by 5 bases, with 10 bases between. Written as DNA, the CDR3 is TGTGCCAGCAGCCTAAACGGCTATCAGCCCCAGCATTTT. Its protein product is CASSLNGYQPQHF.

This chain joins TRBV12-3 or TRBV12-4 and TRBJ1-5; possible D gene TRBD1, 6 bases. V was cut by 1 base and J by 10 bases, with 14 bases left in between. This CDR3 has 14 residues. In DNA form, the CDR3 reads TGTGCCAGCAGTTTAGACAGAGAGGGGGATCCCCAGCATTTT. This encodes CASSLDREGDPQHF.

This CDR3 reads CASSYTGRRSPLHF. The CDR3 coding sequence is TGTGCCAGCAGTTACACAGGGAGGAGATCACCCCTCCACTTT. The chain couples TRBV3-1 to TRBJ1-6, with D possibly TRBD1 on 6 matching bases. Trimming shortened V by 6 bases and J by 10 bases, and 16 bases separated the two germline ends. This CDR3 has 14 residues. The germline CDR1 and CDR2 sequences are LGHDT and YNNKEL (reference sequence).

The V and J genes are TRBV6-5 and TRBJ2-7; 9 nucleotides match TRBD1. V was clipped by 6 bases and J by 7 bases; unmatched bases: 10. The CDR3 runs to 14 residues. The germline V gene has CDR1 MNHEY and CDR2 SVGAGI. The CDR3 region is CASRSSGQGYEQYF. CDR3 DNA: TGTGCCAGCAGATCTTCGGGACAGGGATATGAGCAGTACTTC.

This chain uses TRBV30 with TRBJ1-1, with 9 bases identical to TRBD1. CDR1 and CDR2 (germline): GTSNPN, SVGIG (reference sequence). CDR3 length: 14 residues. Germline trimming cut 1 base from V and 7 bases from J; bases unmatched to any gene: 7. CDR3 nucleotide sequence: TGTGCCTGGAGTGCCGGGACAGGGCAAGATGAAGCTTTCTTT. Translating it yields CAWSAGTGQDEAFF. The variable domain in full, with the rest retrieved from reference TRBV30 and TRBJ1-1, is SQTIHQWPATLVQPVGSPLSLECTVEGTSNPNLYWYRQAAGRGLQLLFYSVGIGQISSEVPQNLSASRPQDRQFILSSKKLLLSDSGFYLCAWSAGTGQDEAFFGQGTRLTVV.

The chain joins TRBV3-1 to TRBJ1-1; TRBD1 is a possible D gene (5 bases). V lost 4 bases to trimming and J lost 0 bases, with 12 bases between them. Per germline, CDR1 LGHDT and CDR2 YNNKEL (reference sequence). This CDR3 spans 15 amino acids. Here the CDR3 reads CASSLMGPMNTEAFF. The DNA for the CDR3 is TGTGCCAGCAGCCTGATGGGACCGATGAACACTGAAGCTTTCTTT.

The chain couples TRBV12-3 or TRBV12-4 to TRBJ2-1, with D hard to call. The CDR3 runs 11 residues. With 0 bases removed from V and 16 bases from J, the gap between germline ends came to 10 bases. CDR3 region: CASSLAKALFF. CDR3 in DNA: TGTGCCAGCAGTTTAGCCAAGGCGCTTTTCTTC.

CDR3 amino acids: CASSPSGTGAFYGYTF. In nucleotides, the CDR3 is TGTGCCAGCTCACCCAGCGGGACAGGCGCCTTCTATGGCTACACCTTC. V is TRBV18 and J is TRBJ1-2, with 8 bases identical to TRBD1. CDR1 and CDR2 from the germline V gene are KGHSH and LQKENI. Germline trimming cut 3 bases from V and 4 bases from J; bases unmatched to any gene: 10. There are 16 residues in the CDR3.

The rearrangement joins TRBV29-1 to TRBJ2-1; possibly TRBD2 for D (6 bases). The V gene's germline CDR1 is SQVTM and CDR2 ANQGSEA. The CDR3 sequence is 13 residues long. V was shortened by 8 bases and J by 5 bases, with 16 bases between the two germline ends. CDR3 nucleotide sequence: TGCAGCACGCTAGCGCCTACAAACAATGAGCAGTTCTTC. This encodes CSTLAPTNNEQFF.

The chain is built from TRBV27 and TRBJ2-2; D is possibly TRBD2 (6 bases). CDR3 length: 14 amino acids. Germline CDR1 is MNHEY and CDR2 is SMNVEV (reference sequence). The V end lost 2 bases, the J end lost 6 bases, and 10 bases lay between the germline ends. The CDR3 loop is CASSLGTPPGELFF. The DNA of the CDR3 is TGTGCCAGCAGTTTAGGGACTCCTCCCGGGGAGCTGTTTTTT.

The chain employs TRBV6-6 and TRBJ1-2; 8 bases fit TRBD1. The CDR3 totals 13 residues. Germline CDR1 reads MNHNY; CDR2 reads SVGAGI (reference sequence). The V gene end was trimmed by 10 bases and the J gene end by 10 bases; junction bases not matched to a gene: 14. CDR3 sequence reads: CATYGGQVLDYTF. CDR3 DNA sequence: TGTGCCACGTATGGGGGACAGGTACTAGACTACACCTTC.

The gene calls are TRBV6-6 and TRBJ1-3; 7 nucleotides agree with TRBD1. From germline, CDR1 is MNHNY and CDR2 SVGAGI (reference sequence). The V segment lost 6 bases and the J segment 2 bases; nucleotides outside the gene matches: 7. The CDR3 runs to 15 residues. CDR3 loop: CASSSTDRAGNTIYF. In nucleotides, the CDR3 is TGTGCCAGCAGCTCCACCGACAGGGCTGGAAACACCATATATTTT.

The chain joins TRBV30 to TRBJ2-7; D may be TRBD2 (5 bases). The V end was cut by 2 bases, the J end by 2 bases, with 10 bases between. Looked up from germline, CDR1 is GTSNPN and CDR2 is SVGIG (reference sequence). The CDR3 runs 13 residues. CDR3 protein: CAWSWEFTYEQYF. For the CDR3, the DNA is TGTGCCTGGAGTTGGGAGTTCACCTACGAGCAGTACTTC. The complete variable domain, with remaining parts taken from reference TRBV30 and TRBJ2-7, reads SQTIHQWPATLVQPVGSPLSLECTVEGTSNPNLYWYRQAAGRGLQLLFYSVGIGQISSEVPQNLSASRPQDRQFILSSKKLLLSDSGFYLCAWSWEFTYEQYFGPGTRLTVT.

J is TRBJ1-1 and V is TRBV9, with D hard to call. Germline values: CDR1 SGDLS, CDR2 YYNGEE. V was cut by 4 bases and J by 3 bases, with 19 bases left in between. The CDR3 runs to 16 residues. The CDR3 reads CASSRTRSSLDTEAFF. The CDR3 region has the DNA TGTGCCAGCAGCCGTACTAGGTCTTCCCTGGACACTGAAGCTTTCTTT.

There are a few counts of this clonotype. This rearrangement joins TRBV13 to TRBJ2-2; D ambiguous. The CDR3 contains 13 residues. Between the trimmed V and J ends, which lost 5 bases and 4 bases, there was a span of 8 bases. Germline CDR1 is PRHDT and CDR2 is FYEKMQ (reference sequence). This chain's CDR3 is CASSPMFTGELFF. The CDR3 nucleotides are TGTGCCAGCAGCCCCATGTTCACCGGGGAGCTGTTTTTT.

V is TRBV15 and J is TRBJ2-3; D gene uncertain. The germline V gene encodes CDR1 LNHNV and CDR2 YYDKDF (reference sequence). The CDR3 has 15 amino acids. The V end lost 0 bases, the J end lost 6 bases, and 13 bases lay between the germline ends. The CDR3, as DNA: TGTGCCACCAGCAGAGATCTAACCTCCCCTGATACGCAGTATTTT. It translates to CATSRDLTSPDTQYF.